The 5 T cell receptor beta chains listed next were all sequenced from one sample in a study of PD-1 blockade in classical Hodgkin lymphoma. After autologous stem cell transplantation all patients relapsed, and prior brentuximab vedotin exposure differed between cohorts. TCRdb's table, derived via immunoSEQ multiplex PCR, lists solely in-frame clones and lacks some. The table records about 40,000 clones, about 87% of them present only once. This specimen was peripheral blood mononuclear cells (PBMCs), taken at baseline. The origin of the receptors is a human donor with classical Hodgkin lymphoma.

The chain's CDR3 is CASSLPPDTQYF. The CDR3, as DNA: TGTGCCAGCAGTTTACCCCCAGATACGCAGTATTTT. This chain uses TRBV28 with TRBJ2-3; D gene ambiguous. Looked up from germline, CDR1 is MDHEN and CDR2 is SYDVKM. The CDR3 has 12 amino acids. V was cut by 2 bases and J by 4 bases, with 4 bases left in between.

This clone was seen a single time. The gene calls are TRBV28 and TRBJ2-2; 12 nucleotides align to TRBD2. With V trimmed by 1 base and J by 4 bases, 7 bases remained unmatched. Germline lookup yields CDR1 MDHEN and CDR2 SYDVKM. The CDR3 spans 18 residues. The CDR3 region is CASSLSTSGSRSTGELFF. As DNA, the CDR3 is TGTGCCAGCAGTTTATCGACTAGCGGGAGCCGCAGCACCGGGGAGCTGTTTTTT.

The chain recombines TRBV18 with TRBJ2-7; tentatively, D is TRBD1 (5 bases). The length of the CDR3 is 14 residues. The germline V and J ends were trimmed by 1 base and 6 bases, with 13 bases remaining between them. Germline assignment: CDR1 KGHSH and CDR2 LQKENI. The CDR3 protein is CASSPQTGQSEQYF. DNA of the CDR3: TGTGCCAGCTCACCACAAACAGGTCAATCCGAGCAGTACTTC.

The chain is built from TRBV7-2 and TRBJ2-7, with D maybe TRBD1 (5 bases). The V gene lost 8 bases and the J gene lost 7 bases, with 21 bases spanning the gap. There are 14 residues in the CDR3. Germline V lookup: CDR1 SGHTA, CDR2 FQGNSA. CDR3 nucleotide sequence: TGTGCCAGCGCTCGGCAGGGTAGAGTGAGTGAGCAGTACTTC. Translating it yields CASARQGRVSEQYF. The whole variable domain, filled in from reference TRBV7-2 and TRBJ2-7, reads GAGVSQSPSNKVTEKGKDVELRCDPISGHTALYWYRQSLGQGLEFLIYFQGNSAPDKSGLPSDRFSAERTGGSVSTLTIQRTQQEDSAVYLCASARQGRVSEQYFGPGTRLTVT.

The CDR3 loop reads CASSQVGKQETQYF. The CDR3 DNA sequence: TGTGCCAGCAGCCAAGTTGGGAAGCAAGAGACCCAGTACTTC. This chain links TRBV4-2 with TRBJ2-5, with unresolved D. The CDR3 totals 14 residues. The V end was cut by 1 base, the J end by 2 bases, with 8 bases between. Germline V CDR1 and CDR2: LGHNA, YNFKEQ.